This T cell receptor (beta chain) was sequenced for a study of blood T cell repertoires in COVID-19. Study summary: Material from acute and convalescent COVID-19 was sourced from the United States, Italy and Spain. The analysed material was cDNA or gDNA that came from T cells, B-cell-depleted T cells, or PBMCs.

This clone is categorized as medium-sized. Method: immunoSEQ multiplex PCR; TCRdb's copy keeps in-frame clones and lacks some. The profile shows fewer than 500,000 clones, over 75% of them singletons. This study enrolled people aged roughly 18 to 90 from 24 US geographic areas. Assignment of participants to cohorts was predicated upon participant-reported clinical history. In germline, CDR1 is SQVTM, CDR2 ANQGSEA. V shed 7 bases and J shed 8 bases, with 14 bases lying between them. The CDR3 loop spans 11 amino acids. This chain connects TRBV29-1 to TRBJ1-1; tentative D call: TRBD1 (5 bases). The sequenced sample consisted of PBMCs or T cells enriched from blood (not recorded which). This receptor was obtained from a man between 25 and 39 years old who had recovered from COVID-19. CDR3 nucleotides: TGCAGCGCGAGAAGCGGGGGAGAAGCTTTCTTT. Translated, it gives CSARSGGEAFF.